A single sample is the source of the 19 T cell receptor beta chains below, sequenced in a study of shared clonotypes between healthy human individuals. The repertoire was sequenced with immunoSEQ multiplex PCR; TCRdb's copy has only in-frame clones and lacks some. The profile shows roughly 500,000 clones, over 60% of them singletons. The specimen sequenced was PBMCs. These receptors were collected from a woman aged 40 to 50 in good health. Some clones in this sample may be carry-over from other donors' samples.

This chain uses TRBV9 with TRBJ1-2; no clear D. The CDR3 runs to 15 residues. Germline V gene sequence: CDR1 SGDLS, CDR2 YYNGEE. V lost 3 bases to trimming and J lost 4 bases, with 16 bases between them. The CDR3 region has the DNA TGTGCCAGCAGCGCGGGATCGGCTGCGGGCTATGGCTACACCTTC. This encodes CASSAGSAAGYGYTF.

V gene TRBV6-1 combines with J gene TRBJ1-5; D not certain. This CDR3 spans 13 amino acids. V lost 0 bases, J lost 7 bases, and 7 bases lay in between. The germline V gene encodes CDR1 MNHNS and CDR2 SASEGT. The CDR3 sequence is CASSEALRQPQHF. As DNA, the CDR3 is TGTGCCAGCAGTGAAGCGCTTAGGCAGCCCCAGCATTTT.

This sequence joins TRBV27 and TRBJ1-1; D gene ambiguous. The V end lost 10 bases, the J end lost 0 bases, and 12 bases lay between the germline ends. The CDR3 extends over 13 amino acids. The V gene's germline CDR1 is MNHEY and CDR2 SMNVEV (reference sequence). The CDR3 nucleotides are TGTGCCACCCGGAGGGCATTGAACACTGAAGCTTTCTTT. Amino acid sequence: CATRRALNTEAFF.

The chain uses TRBV5-1 and TRBJ2-1; TRBD2 matches at 8 bases. CDR3 length equals 15 residues. CDR1 is SGHRS and CDR2 is YFSETQ in the germline V gene. J was trimmed by 0 bases and V by 5 bases; bases with no gene match: 4. CDR3 sequence reads: CASRLLADSYNEQFF. The CDR3 DNA sequence: TGCGCCAGCAGATTACTAGCGGACTCCTACAATGAGCAGTTCTTC.

This clone showed up just once. J is TRBJ2-1 and V is TRBV28; TRBD1 agrees at 7 bases. The CDR3 is 14 amino acids. Germline V gives CDR1 MDHEN, CDR2 SYDVKM. The junction had 4 bases not matched to a gene; V was cut back by 5 bases and J by 3 bases. In DNA, the CDR3 is TGTGCCAGCAGTCCCTGGACAGGCTACAATGAGCAGTTCTTC. Translation gives CASSPWTGYNEQFF.

With regard to this clone: Relative to the germline gene, one junction end is altered; a read error may explain this. V usage is TRBV30 and J usage is TRBJ1-2; no firm D call. Germline V gene data show CDR1 as GTSNPN and CDR2 as SVGIG (reference sequence). The CDR3 totals 14 residues. Written as DNA, the CDR3 is TGTGCCTGGAGTTTGGTCCAGCCTAACTATGGCTACACCTTT. Protein product: CAWSLVQPNYGYTF.

The chain has TRBV11-1 and TRBJ2-3; D uncertain. CDR3 size: 12 residues. CDR1 is SGHAT and CDR2 is FQDESV in the germline V gene (reference sequence). V lost 1 base and J lost 12, with 11 bases in between. The CDR3 DNA sequence: TGTGCCAGCAGCTTAGGAACCGGCCGCCAGTATTTT. Amino acids: CASSLGTGRQYF.

This clone was seen a single time. The CDR3 coding sequence is TGTGCCAGCAGTTACAAAGGAGCAACTAATGAAAAACTGTTTTTT. Residues: CASSYKGATNEKLFF. This sequence joins TRBV6-5 and TRBJ1-4; D is undetermined. V was cut by 2 bases and J by 0 bases, with 7 bases left in between. Germline values: CDR1 MNHEY, CDR2 SVGAGI. The CDR3 runs 15 residues.

A single count supports this clone. The chain joins TRBV4-1 to TRBJ1-3; D gene uncertain. This CDR3 is built from 16 residues. V was clipped by 1 base and J by 4 bases, with 14 bases between them. Germline V lookup: CDR1 MGHRA, CDR2 YSYEKL. The CDR3 nucleotides are TGCGCCAGCAGCCAAGGATTGGGCAGGAGGGGAAACACCATATATTTT. Its protein is CASSQGLGRRGNTIYF.

The J gene is TRBJ2-6, the V gene TRBV28; no clear D gene. CDR3 size: 15 residues. Germline V gene lookup returns CDR1 MDHEN and CDR2 SYDVKM. The V end was cut by 1 base, the J end by 4 bases, with 8 bases between. Written as DNA, the CDR3 is TGTGCCAGCAGTTTATACGTTTCCGGGGCCAACGTCCTGACTTTC. It specifies CASSLYVSGANVLTF.

The genes are TRBV5-4 and TRBJ2-5; D may be TRBD1 (6 bases). CDR1 is SGHNT, CDR2 YYREEE, per germline (reference sequence). This CDR3 contains 16 residues. V dropped 5 bases and J dropped 7 bases, with 24 bases sitting between them. The CDR3 is CASSKQQGSPVGTQYF. CDR3 DNA sequence: TGTGCCAGCAGTAAACAACAGGGATCCCCAGTCGGGACCCAGTACTTC.

This sequence joins TRBV5-1 and TRBJ2-1; 12 bases match TRBD2. CDR1 is SGHRS, CDR2 YFSETQ, per germline. This CDR3 is 18 amino acids long. Trimming at V came to 2 bases and at J to 2 bases, leaving 8 bases not matched to a gene. This chain's CDR3 is CASSFALAGGHAYNEQFF. For the CDR3, the DNA is TGCGCCAGCAGCTTCGCACTAGCGGGAGGTCACGCCTACAATGAGCAGTTCTTC.

This clone was counted once. A read error may account for a junction end that differs from germline. This chain joins TRBV2 and TRBJ2-6, with 7 bases that match TRBD1. The germline gives CDR1 SNHLY, CDR2 FYNNEI. This CDR3 comprises 14 residues. CDR3 in amino acids: CASGDRAGANVLTF. CDR3 bases: TGTGCCAGCGGTGACAGGGCTGGGGCCAACGTCCTGACTTTC.

This clone showed up just once. The chain carries TRBV10-2 and TRBJ2-3, with D perhaps TRBD1 (7 bases). Germline values: CDR1 WSHSY, CDR2 SAAADI. This CDR3 is built from 14 residues. Trimming left V 7 bases short and J 2 bases short, with 13 bases between. For the CDR3, the DNA is TGCGCCAGCAAAACAGGGGAGGTCACAGATACGCAGTATTTT. Its protein product is CASKTGEVTDTQYF.

CDR3 loop: CASSQLAQATREQYF. DNA of the CDR3: TGTGCCAGCAGCCAATTAGCACAGGCTACGCGCGAGCAGTACTTC. The J gene is TRBJ2-7, the V gene TRBV16; possible D gene TRBD1, 5 bases. The germline gives CDR1 KGHSY, CDR2 FQNENV. CDR3 length equals 15 residues. Trimming removed 1 base from V and 6 bases from J, with 16 bases in between.

This clone came up a few times. Different DNA sequences within this sample yield the same CDR3. The rearrangement joins TRBV30 to TRBJ2-7; D gene ambiguous. The germline V and J ends were trimmed by 0 bases and 1 base, with 1 base remaining between them. Looked up from germline, CDR1 is GTSNPN and CDR2 is SVGIG (reference sequence). This CDR3 spans 11 amino acids. This CDR3 reads CAWSVSYEQYF. DNA of the CDR3: TGTGCCTGGAGTGTATCCTACGAGCAGTACTTC.

This clone was detected a few times. The chain links TRBV4-3 to TRBJ2-2; 8 bases match TRBD1. The CDR3 contains 15 residues. Germline CDR1 LGHNA, CDR2 YSLEER. After removal of 3 bases from V and 4 bases from J, the junction contained 4 bases not matched to a gene. CDR3 DNA: TGCGCCAGCAGCCACCCGGACAGGGCCACCGGGGAGCTGTTTTTT. It codes for CASSHPDRATGELFF.

The rearrangement links TRBV7-3 to TRBJ2-5; 7 nucleotides agree with TRBD2. CDR1 and CDR2 from the germline V gene are SGHTA and FQGTGA. The CDR3 is 15 residues long. Trimming removed 5 bases from V and 4 bases from J; junction bases left unmatched: 10. CDR3 protein: CASSTGLGFRETQYF. The CDR3 DNA reads as TGTGCCAGCAGCACCGGACTAGGGTTTAGAGAGACCCAGTACTTC.

The chain uses TRBV7-2 and TRBJ2-2, with a possible D match to TRBD1 (5 bases). V lost 1 base and J 3 bases, leaving 9 bases between the germline ends. Germline V gene sequence: CDR1 SGHTA, CDR2 FQGNSA. This CDR3 has 15 amino acids. CDR3 DNA: TGTGCCAGCAGCTTAGGGGCAGGGTACACCGGGGAGCTGTTTTTT. This encodes CASSLGAGYTGELFF.